This entry is about one T cell receptor (beta chain). No antigen is known for it. Base qualities are not at hand, and no much larger clone is one base apart. This entry is derived from a study of PD-L1 blockade in urothelial cancer (TCRdb year 2017). About the full investigation: Every patient began therapy in about 2014 and was given atezolizumab 1,200 mg intravenously every 3 weeks. About 85% of the roughly 29 patients were males with bladder-origin urothelial cancer, and about 60% of the 29 reported a prior smoking history. Patients had an ECOG performance status of 0 or 1 and had received between 0 and 3 prior chemotherapy regimens. Blood samples were analyzed at 3 weeks after treatment start (second dose) and at 6 weeks after treatment start. Blood samples yielded a median of around 150,000 T cells and more than 80,000 unique TCRs, with median clonality approximately 0.08. An exploratory multi-omic analysis was conducted of the somatic, immune and clinical correlates of response to PD-L1 blockade with atezolizumab in urothelial cancer. Pretreatment tumor samples and matched peripheral blood, collected serially before and after atezolizumab treatment, underwent TCR sequencing. Progression-free survival longer than 6 months counted as durable clinical benefit, and TCR features were additionally tested against both progression-free and overall survival. In the same patients, pretreatment tumors underwent whole exome sequencing and RNA sequencing in addition to TCR sequencing. Durable clinical benefit was achieved by nine patients but not by the remaining 20. Pretreatment blood TCR-seq was available for about 30 patients, at least one posttreatment blood collection was obtained for around 25 patients, and tumor TCR-seq was available for around 25 patients.

Broad study findings and their caveats: Small sample size (n ≈ 27) and many exploratory analyses mean the results are intended to be hypothesis-generating. Improved progression-free and overall survival was associated with having pretreatment peripheral blood TCR clonality below the median. At 3 weeks after the start of treatment, tumor-associated TCR clones in peripheral blood had expanded more in patients with durable benefit (n ≈ 22, p = 0.022).

Each PCR received spiked-in synthetic TCR analog templates so that absolute template abundance could be estimated from read counts. TCRbeta CDR3 regions were amplified from genomic DNA with bias-controlled V and J gene primers using the immunoSEQ assay. Sequencing of rearranged TCRbeta segments was performed at approximately 20X coverage. The study's processing was this. Sequencing errors were corrected by clustering, and CDR3s were annotated against IMGT so that V, D and J genes could be assigned. Out-of-frame and stop-codon sequences were excluded, and only productive TCRbeta rearrangements were used in downstream analyses. Clonality was calculated as one minus the Shannon entropy normalized by the log of the number of unique productive sequences. Clones differing between time points or between blood and tumor were identified by Fisher's exact test with Benjamini-Hochberg correction at adjusted p below 0.01. Sourced from immuneACCESS, this table was stored by TCRdb with only in-frame sequences that have V and J called. A share of the clones is absent; for the studies checked, an unresolved V gene accounts for under half, and the remainder has no known explanation. Clonal size and the V and J genes are those of that table, whereas D and trimming came from the DNA. This sample holds 30,000 to 35,000 clones; around 80% were observed only once. The biggest ten clones account for less than 40% of the sample.

A cohort of 30 or so patients with locally advanced or metastatic urothelial carcinoma, treated at Memorial Sloan Kettering on a trial protocol, was included. Peripheral blood mononuclear cells were collected from each patient pretreatment and during treatment, giving between 1 and 8 total time points per patient. The Qiagen DNeasy Blood extraction kit was used to purify genomic DNA from total PBMCs and from tumor samples. PBMCs were collected pretreatment and during treatment, and were isolated and stored as previously described. The CDR3 runs 15 amino acids, cysteine and phenylalanine included. Left in the record is the CDR3 DNA by itself, 45 bases read in frame from the first base. V loses 1 base, J loses 6 bases, and the germline ends lie 15 bases apart. In the germline V gene, CDR1 corresponds to LGHNA and CDR2 to YNFKEQ.

The material was PBMCs, obtained around atezolizumab (anti-PD-L1) treatment. The V gene is TRBV4-2 and the J gene is TRBJ1-1, and possibly TRBD1, on 5 matching bases. This clonotype was sampled from a man between 60 and 75 years old with urothelial cancer. The DNA sequence is given as TGTGCCAGCAGCCAAGCGCGGCAGGGAGGCCCTGAAGCTTTCTTT. Translated, this gives CASSQARQGGPEAFF.